This T cell receptor beta chain was identified in a study of siplizumab effects on memory and regulatory T cells. Overall study findings and caveats: Naive T cells appeared more diverse than memory cells and seemed to be major alloresponse contributors.

As to this clone: Antigen unknown.

The CDR3 loop spans 16 amino acids. Germline V CDR1 and CDR2: LGHNA, YNFKEQ. V was pared by 0 bases and J by 5 bases, with 14 bases between. Only in-frame clones appear in the TCRdb table, and some are missing; sequencing was by immunoSEQ multiplex PCR. This sample has approximately 100,000 clones; about 93% occur once, and the top ten carry around 0.62%. The source material was Tregs sorted from blood. The chain joins TRBV4-2 to TRBJ1-5, with D unresolved. The clonotype was recovered from a human donor in good health. The CDR3 DNA is TGTGCCAGCAGCCAAGAACTCAGGAGCCCCTATCAGCCCCAGCATTTT. Translation gives CASSQELRSPYQPQHF.